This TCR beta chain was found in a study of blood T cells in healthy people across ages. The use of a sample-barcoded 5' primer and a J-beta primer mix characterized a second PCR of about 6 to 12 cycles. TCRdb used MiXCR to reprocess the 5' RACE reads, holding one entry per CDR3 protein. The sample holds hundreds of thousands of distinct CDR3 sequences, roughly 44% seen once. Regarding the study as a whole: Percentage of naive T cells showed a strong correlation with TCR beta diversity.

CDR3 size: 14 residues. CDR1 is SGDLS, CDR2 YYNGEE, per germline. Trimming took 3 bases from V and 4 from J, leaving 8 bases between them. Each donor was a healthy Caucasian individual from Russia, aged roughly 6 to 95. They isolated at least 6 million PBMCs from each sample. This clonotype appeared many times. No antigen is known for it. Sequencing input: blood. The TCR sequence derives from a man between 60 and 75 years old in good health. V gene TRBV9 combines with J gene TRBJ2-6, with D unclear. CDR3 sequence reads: CASSDLSGANVLTF. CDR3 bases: TGTGCCAGCAGCGACCTATCCGGGGCCAACGTCCTGACTTTC.